The 8 T cell receptor beta chains below come from one sample, sequenced in a study of blood T cell repertoires in COVID-19. Clones were read by immunoSEQ multiplex PCR, and TCRdb kept only the in-frame ones, dropping some. Found here are approximately 300,000 clones, 89% of them singletons; the top ten hold about 6%. Sequenced material: peripheral blood. Every receptor here comes from a young man who had recovered from COVID-19.

V gene TRBV7-2 combines with J gene TRBJ2-5, with 9 bases lining up with TRBD2. The length of the CDR3 is 14 residues. Losses at the gene ends were 11 bases for V and 5 bases for J; bases not matched to a gene: 12. Germline V gene data show CDR1 as SGHTA and CDR2 as FQGNSA. The CDR3 DNA is TGTGCCTCCAAACCGGGACTAGCTGTCGAGACCCAGTACTTC. Its protein product is CASKPGLAVETQYF.

This clone was seen a few times. The V and J genes are TRBV9 and TRBJ1-4, with D perhaps matching TRBD1 (6 bases). CDR1 SGDLS and CDR2 YYNGEE come from the germline V gene. The CDR3 length is 17 residues. Trimming cost V 1 base and J 2 bases, with 15 bases left between them. CDR3 DNA: TGTGCCAGCAGCGTAAGGGGGAATCTGGCTACTAATGAAAAACTGTTTTTT. Translation gives CASSVRGNLATNEKLFF. Full variable domain (missing parts from reference TRBV9 and TRBJ1-4): DSGVTQTPKHLITATGQRVTLRCSPRSGDLSVYWYQQSLDQGLQFLIQYYNGEERAKGNILERFSAQQFPDLHSELNLSSLELGDSALYFCASSVRGNLATNEKLFFGSGTQLSVL.

CDR3 sequence (DNA): TGTGCCAGCAGCCAAGCAGCGCTCACCGGGGAGCTGTTTTTT. Residues: CASSQAALTGELFF. V and J are TRBV3-1 (or the pseudogene TRBV3-2) and TRBJ2-2; D call uncertain. CDR1 and CDR2 (germline): LGHDT, YNNKEL (reference sequence). The CDR3 extends over 14 amino acids. Trimming shortened V by 1 base and J by 4 bases, and 7 bases separated the two germline ends.

This clone was found once. This chain connects TRBV29-1 to TRBJ2-1; TRBD2 is a possible D gene (6 bases). The CDR3 extends over 14 amino acids. V was trimmed by 3 bases and J by 7 bases, leaving 16 bases between them. CDR1 and CDR2 from the germline V gene are SQVTM and ANQGSEA. The CDR3 nucleotides are TGCAGCGTTGAGGAGGGGAGAGAATTAAATGAGCAGTTCTTC. Translated, it gives CSVEEGRELNEQFF.

V usage is TRBV6-5 and J usage is TRBJ2-2; 9 bases align to TRBD1. Germline values: CDR1 MNHEY, CDR2 SVGAGI. This CDR3 spans 14 amino acids. The V gene end was trimmed by 4 bases and the J gene end by 7 bases; junction bases not matched to a gene: 4. The CDR3 loop reads CASSWDREHGELFF. CDR3 bases: TGTGCCAGCAGTTGGGACAGGGAACACGGGGAGCTGTTTTTT.

This rearrangement joins TRBV14 to TRBJ1-1, with 7 bases aligning to TRBD1. Unmatched junction bases numbered 2, after V lost 7 bases and J lost 0 bases. This CDR3 has 13 residues. CDR1 is SGHDN, CDR2 FVKESK, per germline. CDR3 region: CASTGQLNTEAFF. The CDR3 DNA reads as TGTGCCAGCACGGGACAGTTGAACACTGAAGCTTTCTTT.

CDR3 nucleotides: TGCGCCAGCGGTCTACAGGGGACCACAGATACGCAGTATTTT. Its protein is CASGLQGTTDTQYF. This chain links TRBV5-1 with TRBJ2-3, with 7 bases matching TRBD1. From germline, CDR1 is SGHRS and CDR2 YFSETQ. The CDR3 runs to 14 residues. Trimming at V came to 7 bases and at J to 2 bases, leaving 7 bases not matched to a gene. The complete variable domain, with remaining parts taken from reference TRBV5-1 and TRBJ2-3, reads KAGVTQTPRYLIKTRGQQVTLSCSPISGHRSVSWYQQTPGQGLQFLFEYFSETQRNKGNFPGRFSGRQFSNSRSEMNVSTLELGDSALYLCASGLQGTTDTQYFGPGTRLTVL.

V gene TRBV7-2 combines with J gene TRBJ2-7, with D perhaps matching TRBD1 (5 bases). Trimming stripped 6 bases from V and 5 bases from J, with 17 bases between. This CDR3 is built from 14 residues. Germline V CDR1 and CDR2: SGHTA, FQGNSA. The CDR3 region has the DNA TGTGCCAGCAGAACACAATCAGGGAACGACGAGCAGTACTTC. Encoded protein: CASRTQSGNDEQYF.